These 28 T cell receptor beta chains were sequenced from one sample in a study of PD-1 blockade in classical Hodgkin lymphoma. Here immunoSEQ multiplex PCR was the method, and the copy in TCRdb shows in-frame clones only, minus some. In the table there are tens of thousands of clones, around 78% of which are singletons. Every patient had relapsed following autologous stem cell transplantation, and cohorts differed in brentuximab vedotin exposure. The material sequenced was peripheral blood mononuclear cells (PBMCs), taken before the second cycle of nivolumab. These receptors originate from a human donor with classical Hodgkin lymphoma.

The chain has TRBV6-5 and TRBJ1-2; 10 bases align to TRBD1. Germline loops: CDR1 MNHEY, CDR2 SVGAGI. J was trimmed by 7 bases and V by 2 bases; bases with no gene match: 10. This CDR3 contains 16 residues. The CDR3 nucleotides read TGTGCCAGCAGTTACCGGAGGGACAGGGGATCGTCTGGCTACACCTTC. It specifies CASSYRRDRGSSGYTF.

The chain combines TRBV7-2 with TRBJ2-7; tentative D call: TRBD1 (6 bases). V was trimmed by 4 bases and J by 3 bases, leaving 10 bases between them. Per germline, CDR1 SGHTA and CDR2 FQGNSA. There are 13 residues in the CDR3. As DNA, the CDR3 is TGTGCCAGCAGCTACTCACAGGGCTACGAGCAGTACTTC. It codes for CASSYSQGYEQYF.

The CDR3: CAIRGTGNSPLHF. The CDR3 DNA sequence: TGTGCCATCAGGGGGACAGGGAATTCACCCCTCCACTTT. This chain connects TRBV10-3 to TRBJ1-6, with 9 positions matching TRBD1. J was trimmed by 7 bases and V by 6 bases; bases with no gene match: 1. The CDR3 has 13 residues. Per germline, CDR1 ENHRY and CDR2 SYGVKD.

This chain joins TRBV4-3 and TRBJ1-2; D not certain. CDR1 is LGHNA and CDR2 is YSLEER in the germline V gene. V dropped 0 bases and J dropped 4 bases, with 9 bases sitting between them. CDR3 length: 14 residues. Here the CDR3 DNA reads TGCGCCAGCAGCCAAGACCGGAGCGGCTATGGCTACACCTTC. This encodes CASSQDRSGYGYTF.

There are a few counts of this clone. The chain has TRBV5-8 and TRBJ1-5; D is unclear. Trimming stripped 5 bases from V and 7 bases from J, with 10 bases between. This CDR3 region has 12 residues. The V gene's germline CDR1 is SGHTS and CDR2 YDEGEE. The CDR3 sequence: CASSTPLQPQHF. The CDR3 DNA is TGTGCCAGCAGTACTCCTCTCCAGCCCCAGCATTTT.

V and J are TRBV28 and TRBJ1-5; D gene uncertain. Germline assignment: CDR1 MDHEN and CDR2 SYDVKM. There are 14 residues in the CDR3. V was cut by 3 bases and J by 4 bases, with 10 bases left in between. The CDR3 here is CASSFLQFNQPQHF. The CDR3 DNA reads as TGTGCCAGCAGTTTCCTCCAGTTTAATCAGCCCCAGCATTTT.

The gene calls are TRBV6-6 and TRBJ1-1, with TRBD1 matching 7 bases. The CDR3 length is 15 residues. Germline V gene lookup returns CDR1 MNHNY and CDR2 SVGAGI (reference sequence). V lost 2 bases to trimming and J lost 10 bases; unmatched junction nucleotides: 13. The CDR3 coding sequence is TGTGCCAGCAGTTACCTGGACAGGCCCTCTTTAGGAGCTTTCTTT. It codes for CASSYLDRPSLGAFF.

V usage is TRBV4-1 and J usage is TRBJ1-3, with D tentatively TRBD1 (6 bases). This CDR3 is 15 amino acids long. V was pared by 2 bases and J by 0 bases, with 8 bases between. The germline CDR1 and CDR2 sequences are MGHRA and YSYEKL. The CDR3: CASSQTGISGNTIYF. The CDR3 DNA reads as TGCGCCAGCAGCCAAACAGGGATCTCTGGAAACACCATATATTTT.

This clone was seen a few times. V gene TRBV7-2 combines with J gene TRBJ2-2; 7 positions agree with TRBD1. This CDR3 spans 17 amino acids. V dropped 5 bases and J dropped 1; count of bases not matched to a gene: 10. CDR1 is SGHTA, CDR2 FQGNSA, per germline. CDR3 residues: CASSRSFRTGNTGELFF. The DNA of the CDR3 is TGTGCCAGCAGCCGGTCGTTTAGGACAGGGAACACCGGGGAGCTGTTTTTT.

The chain has TRBV7-2 and TRBJ2-3; D is unclear. Trimming shortened V by 6 bases and J by 4 bases, and 11 bases separated the two germline ends. Germline CDR1 SGHTA, CDR2 FQGNSA. There are 13 residues in the CDR3. CDR3 residues: CASRFRTPDTQYF. The DNA of the CDR3 is TGTGCCAGCAGATTTCGGACGCCAGATACGCAGTATTTT.

The chain links TRBV7-7 to TRBJ2-2, with TRBD2 as a possible D gene (5 bases). Trimming pared 2 bases from V and 7 bases from J, leaving 14 bases between. The CDR3 has 15 residues. Germline V gene data show CDR1 as SSHAT and CDR2 as FNYEAQ (reference sequence). The DNA of the CDR3 is TGTGCCAGCAGCTTACTGACTATGGGTCGCGGGGAGCTGTTTTTT. Residues: CASSLLTMGRGELFF.

The rearrangement links TRBV6-1 to TRBJ1-2; D call uncertain. Trimming took 5 bases from V and 4 from J, leaving 8 bases between them. The CDR3 sequence is 12 residues long. From germline, CDR1 is MNHNS and CDR2 SASEGT. CDR3 in amino acids: CASSKDSYGYTF. The CDR3 coding sequence is TGTGCCAGCAGTAAGGACTCCTATGGCTACACCTTC.

The V gene is TRBV5-4, the J gene TRBJ2-2; D possibly corresponds to TRBD1 (5 bases). This CDR3 comprises 15 residues. Germline assignment: CDR1 SGHNT and CDR2 YYREEE (reference sequence). The germline V and J ends were trimmed by 0 bases and 1 base, with 7 bases remaining between them. CDR3 loop: CASSLGGRNTGELFF. CDR3 nucleotide sequence: TGTGCCAGCAGCTTGGGGGGCCGGAACACCGGGGAGCTGTTTTTT.

The V gene is TRBV7-6, the J gene TRBJ1-5; a weak D match, TRBD1 (5 bases). CDR3 length: 14 residues. Trimming removed 4 bases from V and 0 bases from J, with 7 bases in between. Germline CDR1 is SGHVS and CDR2 is FNYEAQ. The CDR3 loop is CASSSGRSNQPQHF. CDR3 bases: TGTGCCAGCAGCTCGGGACGTAGCAATCAGCCCCAGCATTTT. Combining the CDR3 with reference TRBV7-6 and TRBJ1-5 gives the whole variable domain GAGVSQSPRYKVTKRGQDVALRCDPISGHVSLYWYRQALGQGPEFLTYFNYEAQQDKSGLPNDRFSAERPEGSISTLTIQRTEQRDSAMYRCASSSGRSNQPQHFGDGTRLSIL.

The chain combines TRBV5-1 with TRBJ2-2; D call uncertain. V dropped 3 bases and J dropped 0 bases, with 9 bases sitting between them. CDR3 size: 15 residues. From germline, CDR1 is SGHRS and CDR2 YFSETQ. CDR3 amino acids: CASSSDVANTGELFF. CDR3 coding DNA: TGCGCCAGCAGCTCCGATGTCGCGAACACCGGGGAGCTGTTTTTT.

V is TRBV27 and J is TRBJ1-5; D unresolved. V lost 4 bases and J lost 6, with 7 bases in between. The CDR3 totals 12 residues. Looked up from germline, CDR1 is MNHEY and CDR2 is SMNVEV (reference sequence). This CDR3 is CASSSYGQPQHF. Here the CDR3 DNA reads TGTGCCAGCAGTTCATACGGTCAGCCCCAGCATTTT.

This rearrangement joins TRBV19 to TRBJ1-5; no clear D. There are 12 residues in the CDR3. Trimming took off 7 bases at V and 7 bases at J, with 11 bases between the two ends. Germline-derived CDR1 and CDR2 are LNHDA and SQIVND (reference sequence). The CDR3 coding sequence is TGTGCCAGTAATTACCTAGGGCAGCCCCAGCATTTT. This codes for CASNYLGQPQHF.

Only a few counts were recorded for this clone. The J gene is TRBJ1-4, the V gene TRBV6-1; no firm D call. V was shortened by 6 bases and J by 3 bases, with 11 bases between the two germline ends. Germline V gene lookup returns CDR1 MNHNS and CDR2 SASEGT. The CDR3 is made up of 14 amino acids. CDR3 coding DNA: TGTGCCAGCAGGGAAAACGTTCCTAATGAAAAACTGTTTTTT. Amino acid sequence: CASRENVPNEKLFF.

The gene calls are TRBV15 and TRBJ1-5; TRBD1 might be the D (6 bases). Germline assignment: CDR1 LNHNV and CDR2 YYDKDF (reference sequence). The CDR3 is 19 residues long. The V gene lost 5 bases and the J gene lost 0 bases, with 23 bases spanning the gap. Written as DNA, the CDR3 is TGTGCCACCAGCCAACCCGCGACAGCGGGGGGCCCTAGCAATCAGCCCCAGCATTTT. Its translation: CATSQPATAGGPSNQPQHF. Full variable domain (remainder filled in from reference TRBV15 and TRBJ1-5): DAMVIQNPRYQVTQFGKPVTLSCSQTLNHNVMYWYQQKSSQAPKLLFHYYDKDFNNEADTPDNFQSRRPNTSFCFLDIRSPGLGDTAMYLCATSQPATAGGPSNQPQHFGDGTRLSIL.

The rearrangement uses TRBV7-8 and TRBJ1-2; D gene uncertain. This CDR3 spans 15 amino acids. Trimming removed 0 bases from V and 2 bases from J, with 10 bases in between. Per germline, CDR1 SGHVS and CDR2 FQNEAQ. Written as DNA, the CDR3 is TGTGCCAGCAGCTTAGCAAGATTGGGGAACTATGGCTACACCTTC. It is translated as CASSLARLGNYGYTF.

This rearrangement joins TRBV7-4 to TRBJ1-1; the D gene is possibly TRBD1 (6 bases). The germline gives CDR1 SGHVT, CDR2 SQSDAQ. V lost 6 bases and J lost 7, with 18 bases in between. This CDR3 spans 14 amino acids. The CDR3 protein is CASRSGVGADEAFF. The CDR3 nucleotides are TGTGCCAGCAGGTCGGGCGTGGGGGCGGATGAAGCTTTCTTT.

V usage is TRBV19 and J usage is TRBJ1-5, with D uncertain. The CDR3 runs to 15 residues. The V end lost 6 bases, the J end lost 0 bases, and 12 bases lay between the germline ends. CDR1 and CDR2 (germline): LNHDA, SQIVND (reference sequence). The CDR3 protein is CASRTAFHSNQPQHF. The CDR3 bases are TGTGCCAGTAGAACAGCGTTTCATAGCAATCAGCCCCAGCATTTT.

This chain uses TRBV10-3 with TRBJ1-2; D gene uncertain. Germline CDR1 ENHRY, CDR2 SYGVKD. This CDR3 has 14 residues. V was clipped by 7 bases and J by 0 bases, with 12 bases between them. The CDR3 nucleotides are TGTGCCATCAATCCGTACAGAACTAACTATGGCTACACCTTC. This gives the protein CAINPYRTNYGYTF.

This chain uses TRBV25-1 with TRBJ2-3; D is perhaps TRBD1 (6 bases). Per germline, CDR1 MGHDK and CDR2 SYGVNS. V was cut by 3 bases and J by 8 bases, with 15 bases left in between. The CDR3 has 14 residues. The CDR3 DNA reads as TGTGCCAGCAGTGAGTGGCAGGGGTCTGGTACGCAGTATTTT. Protein: CASSEWQGSGTQYF. Together with reference TRBV25-1 and TRBJ2-3, the CDR3 gives the full variable domain: EADIYQTPRYLVIGTGKKITLECSQTMGHDKMYWYQQDPGMELHLIHYSYGVNSTEKGDLSSESTVSRIRTEHFPLTLESARPSHTSQYLCASSEWQGSGTQYFGPGTRLTVL.

J is TRBJ2-7 and V is TRBV7-3, with D uncertain. This CDR3 region has 14 residues. CDR1 is SGHTA and CDR2 is FQGTGA in the germline V gene. V shed 5 bases and J shed 0 bases, with 11 bases lying between them. The chain's CDR3 is CASSLAGNSYEQYF. Here the CDR3 DNA reads TGTGCCAGCAGCCTGGCTGGGAACTCCTACGAGCAGTACTTC.

This clone was detected only once. This chain uses TRBV19 with TRBJ2-2; D perhaps matches TRBD2 (6 bases). Germline V gene sequence: CDR1 LNHDA, CDR2 SQIVND (reference sequence). The CDR3 covers 16 residues. The germline V and J ends were trimmed by 7 bases and 0 bases, with 15 bases remaining between them. This chain's CDR3 is CASIPSGLTNTGELFF. Written as DNA, the CDR3 is TGTGCCAGTATTCCTTCTGGACTAACGAACACCGGGGAGCTGTTTTTT.

The chain carries TRBV28 and TRBJ2-4; TRBD1 aligns across 10 bases. Germline values: CDR1 MDHEN, CDR2 SYDVKM. Trimming removed 2 bases from V and 6 bases from J; junction bases left unmatched: 4. The CDR3 runs to 15 residues. CDR3 sequence (DNA): TGTGCCAGCAGTTTAGGTTGGACAGGGGGAAACATTCAGTACTTC. Amino acids: CASSLGWTGGNIQYF.

V is TRBV10-3 and J is TRBJ1-2; possibly TRBD1 for D (6 bases). Trimming took off 4 bases at V and 0 bases at J, with 12 bases between the two ends. Germline-derived CDR1 and CDR2 are ENHRY and SYGVKD. This CDR3 is 15 amino acids long. The CDR3: CAISAQGVANYGYTF. CDR3 bases: TGTGCCATCAGTGCACAGGGAGTAGCTAACTATGGCTACACCTTC.